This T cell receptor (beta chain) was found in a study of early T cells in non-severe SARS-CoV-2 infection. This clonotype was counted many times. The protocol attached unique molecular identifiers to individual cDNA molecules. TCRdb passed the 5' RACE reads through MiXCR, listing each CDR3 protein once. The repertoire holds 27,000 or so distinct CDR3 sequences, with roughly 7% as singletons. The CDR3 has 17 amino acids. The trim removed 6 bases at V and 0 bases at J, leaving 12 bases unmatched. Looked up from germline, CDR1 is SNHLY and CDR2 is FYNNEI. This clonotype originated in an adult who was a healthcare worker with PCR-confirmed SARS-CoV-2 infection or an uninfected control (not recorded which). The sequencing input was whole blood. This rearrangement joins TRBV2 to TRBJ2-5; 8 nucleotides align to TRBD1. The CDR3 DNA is TGTGCCAGCAGCAATGATCGACAGGGGACTCACCAAGAGACCCAGTACTTC. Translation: CASSNDRQGTHQETQYF.